A single sample gave rise to the 30 T cell receptor beta chains below, sequenced in a study of T cells after yellow fever vaccination. From the 5' RACE reads, TCRdb called clonotypes with MiXCR, one entry per CDR3 protein. The table records roughly 340,000 distinct CDR3 sequences, roughly 8.7% of them present only once. The source was PBMCs, collected on the day of the first yellow fever vaccination. These receptors originate from a man between 18 and 35 years old who received the YFV17D yellow fever vaccine.

This chain connects TRBV7-2 to TRBJ1-1, with D perhaps TRBD1 (5 bases). This CDR3 comprises 12 residues. Germline V lookup: CDR1 SGHTA, CDR2 FQGNSA. V lost 4 bases to trimming and J lost 7 bases, with 10 bases between them. CDR3 sequence: CASSYRGSEAFF. CDR3 nucleotide sequence: TGTGCCAGCAGCTATCGGGGGAGTGAAGCTTTCTTT.

This chain connects TRBV18 to TRBJ2-1; 8 nucleotides agree with TRBD2. V shed 3 bases and J 4 bases; nucleotides not matched to a gene: 5. This CDR3 has 15 amino acids. Germline CDR1 and CDR2: KGHSH and LQKENI. The CDR3 sequence: CASSPPGGIYNEQFF. CDR3 coding DNA: TGTGCCAGCTCACCTCCGGGGGGGATTTACAATGAGCAGTTCTTC. The full variable domain, its missing parts supplied by reference TRBV18 and TRBJ2-1, is NAGVMQNPRHLVRRRGQEARLRCSPMKGHSHVYWYRQLPEEGLKFMVYLQKENIIDESGMPKERFSAEFPKEGPSILRIQQVVRGDSAAYFCASSPPGGIYNEQFFGPGTRLTVL.

This clonotype has only a few counts. The V gene is TRBV7-2, the J gene TRBJ1-1; TRBD1 is a possible D gene (5 bases). Germline V gene sequence: CDR1 SGHTA, CDR2 FQGNSA. Trimming cost V 4 bases and J 0 bases, with 12 bases left between them. This CDR3 is 15 amino acids long. The CDR3 sequence: CASSWQRGMNTEAFF. The CDR3 DNA follows: TGTGCCAGCAGCTGGCAAAGGGGAATGAACACTGAAGCTTTCTTT. The complete variable domain, with remaining parts taken from reference TRBV7-2 and TRBJ1-1, reads GAGVSQSPSNKVTEKGKDVELRCDPISGHTALYWYRQSLGQGLEFLIYFQGNSAPDKSGLPSDRFSAERTGGSVSTLTIQRTQQEDSAVYLCASSWQRGMNTEAFFGQGTRLTVV.

The chain joins TRBV6-9 to TRBJ2-2; 7 bases map to TRBD2. Trimming at V came to 0 bases and at J to 17 bases, leaving 6 bases not matched to a gene. Germline V gives CDR1 MNHGY, CDR2 SVAAGI. CDR3 length: 12 amino acids. The CDR3, as DNA: TGTGCCAGCAGTTATTCGTTTCCGGGGGGTTTTTTT. Its protein is CASSYSFPGGFF.

This clonotype has just a few counts. The chain joins TRBV11-2 to TRBJ2-3; D gene ambiguous. Germline assignment: CDR1 SGHAT and CDR2 FQNNGV. V was clipped by 5 bases and J by 1 base, with 22 bases between them. The CDR3 is 18 residues long. CDR3 DNA sequence: TGTGCCAGCAGCCTGACGGTCGGAGTGCGTTCAGGCACAGATACGCAGTATTTT. Protein sequence: CASSLTVGVRSGTDTQYF.

This clonotype appeared a few times. This chain connects TRBV7-6 to TRBJ2-6; D not resolved. Germline V gene lookup returns CDR1 SGHVS and CDR2 FNYEAQ. This CDR3 has 16 amino acids. Trimming stripped 1 base from V and 0 bases from J, with 7 bases between. The DNA for the CDR3 is TGTGCCAGCAGCTTAGGGATGTCCTCTGGGGCCAACGTCCTGACTTTC. Its protein product is CASSLGMSSGANVLTF.

This clonotype was detected a few times. The gene calls are TRBV7-9 and TRBJ2-4; 7 bases are shared with TRBD1. The CDR3 extends over 13 amino acids. V lost 3 bases, J lost 8 bases, and 4 bases stayed unmatched. Germline-derived CDR1 and CDR2 are SEHNR and FQNEAQ (reference sequence). The CDR3 DNA reads as TGTGCCAGCAGCTTGGGACAGCCCCACATTCAGTACTTC. Translating it yields CASSLGQPHIQYF. The complete variable domain, with remaining parts taken from reference TRBV7-9 and TRBJ2-4, reads DTGVSQNPRHKITKRGQNVTFRCDPISEHNRLYWYRQTLGQGPEFLTYFQNEAQLEKSRLLSDRFSAERPKGSFSTLEIQRTEQGDSAMYLCASSLGQPHIQYFGAGTRLSVL.

The chain couples TRBV7-3 to TRBJ2-6, with D unresolved. The CDR3 extends over 17 amino acids. Trimming left V 2 bases short and J 0 bases short, with 11 bases between. Germline V gene data show CDR1 as SGHTA and CDR2 as FQGTGA. Here the CDR3 reads CASSLFRLGSGANVLTF. As DNA, the CDR3 is TGTGCCAGCAGCTTATTTAGGCTGGGCTCTGGGGCCAACGTCCTGACTTTC.

This clonotype has a handful of counts. The chain joins TRBV12-3 or TRBV12-4 to TRBJ1-5; no clear D. CDR3 size: 13 residues. V shed 4 bases and J shed 3 bases, with 7 bases lying between them. The CDR3 loop reads CASSWNNNQPQHF. CDR3 DNA sequence: TGTGCCAGCAGTTGGAACAACAATCAGCCCCAGCATTTT.

At least ten counts were recorded for this clonotype. The chain couples TRBV7-8 to TRBJ1-6, with D perhaps matching TRBD1 (6 bases). Trimming cost V 4 bases and J 7 bases, with 11 bases left between them. Per germline, CDR1 SGHVS and CDR2 FQNEAQ. This CDR3 comprises 14 residues. The CDR3 nucleotides are TGTGCCAGCAGCTCCCAAGGGGGGAATTCACCCCTCCACTTT. Residues: CASSSQGGNSPLHF.

This clonotype was seen a handful of times. The chain carries TRBV5-1 and TRBJ2-2; D unclear. Trimming cost V 6 bases and J 0 bases, with 6 bases left between them. Per germline, CDR1 SGHRS and CDR2 YFSETQ. The length of the CDR3 is 13 residues. The CDR3 reads CASNPSNTGELFF. CDR3 bases: TGCGCCAGCAATCCTTCGAACACCGGGGAGCTGTTTTTT.

The rearrangement uses TRBV6-2 or TRBV6-3 and TRBJ2-5, with TRBD2 matching over 8 bases. The J segment lost 2 bases and the V segment lost 7 bases, leaving 6 bases of the junction unmatched. The CDR3 length is 14 residues. From germline, CDR1 is MNHEY and CDR2 SVGEGT. CDR3 nucleotides: TGTGCCAGCACCATAGCGGGAAGACAAGAGACCCAGTACTTC. Amino acids: CASTIAGRQETQYF.

The rearrangement joins TRBV20-1 to TRBJ2-4, with D possibly TRBD2 on 5 matching bases. Trimming took 0 bases from V and 5 from J, leaving 20 bases between them. In germline, CDR1 is DFQATT, CDR2 SNEGSKA (reference sequence). The CDR3 contains 17 residues. The CDR3 loop reads CSARDPRTGNWENIQYF. The CDR3 DNA reads TGCAGTGCTAGAGACCCCCGGACTGGGAATTGGGAAAACATTCAGTACTTC.

The V call is TRBV6-2 or TRBV6-3, the J call TRBJ1-5; 8 bases match TRBD1. The length of the CDR3 is 15 residues. Trimming at V came to 5 bases and at J to 5 bases, leaving 8 bases not matched to a gene. CDR1 is MNHEY and CDR2 is SVGEGT in the germline V gene. CDR3 DNA sequence: TGTGCCAGCAGTCGAAACGACAGGGGCCATCAGCCCCAGCATTTT. It is translated as CASSRNDRGHQPQHF.

The rearrangement joins TRBV5-1 to TRBJ2-3; no clear D gene. Deletions cut 0 bases from V and 8 bases from J, with 7 bases between. The CDR3 has 12 residues. In germline, CDR1 is SGHRS, CDR2 YFSETQ. CDR3 DNA: TGCGCCAGCAGCTTGGATCCCCTTACGCAGTATTTT. Translation: CASSLDPLTQYF.

This clonotype was detected many times. V usage is TRBV15 and J usage is TRBJ1-2; a possible D gene is TRBD1 (5 bases). The CDR3 has 14 amino acids. Germline CDR1 reads LNHNV; CDR2 reads YYDKDF (reference sequence). Trimming removed 4 bases at V and 3 bases at J, with 12 bases between. CDR3 sequence reads: CATSKTLGDYGYTF. For the CDR3, the DNA is TGTGCCACCAGCAAGACCTTGGGGGACTATGGCTACACCTTC.

V usage is TRBV7-9 and J usage is TRBJ1-1; D remains ambiguous. The CDR3 loop spans 16 amino acids. Trimming cost V 1 base and J 1 base, with 13 bases left between them. Germline V gene sequence: CDR1 SEHNR, CDR2 FQNEAQ (reference sequence). In DNA form, the CDR3 reads TGTGCCAGCAGCTTAGAATCCGGGCACAGGAACACTGAAGCTTTCTTT. This translates into CASSLESGHRNTEAFF.

In this sample, this clonotype turned up a few times. V is TRBV20-1 and J is TRBJ2-5; D might be TRBD1 (6 bases). The V end lost 5 bases, the J end lost 7 bases, and 17 bases lay between the germline ends. CDR3 length: 13 amino acids. Germline V gene data show CDR1 as DFQATT and CDR2 as SNEGSKA (reference sequence). The CDR3 coding sequence is TGCAGTGCTCGTTTAACAGGGCGGGTGACCCAGTACTTC. It codes for CSARLTGRVTQYF.

The table lists this clonotype with a few counts. The chain uses TRBV7-3 and TRBJ2-1; D is undetermined. The ends were cut back, 5 bases at V and 6 bases at J, with 11 bases in the middle. Germline V lookup: CDR1 SGHTA, CDR2 FQGTGA. The CDR3 runs to 13 residues. CDR3 in DNA: TGTGCCAGCAGCCCCCCGGGCAGCAATGAGCAGTTCTTC. Residues: CASSPPGSNEQFF.

This clonotype showed up many times. J is TRBJ2-1 and V is TRBV6-1; D gene uncertain. V lost 6 bases to trimming and J lost 3 bases, with 9 bases between them. The CDR3 is 13 amino acids. Germline V lookup: CDR1 MNHNS, CDR2 SASEGT. CDR3 DNA: TGTGCCAGCAGGGATCAGAGCTACAATGAGCAGTTCTTC. It codes for CASRDQSYNEQFF.

The V call is TRBV6-2 or TRBV6-3, the J call TRBJ2-7, with 11 bases fitting TRBD2. Germline V CDR1 and CDR2: MNHEY, SVGEGT. The CDR3 is 15 amino acids. Trimming removed 7 bases from V and 3 bases from J; junction bases left unmatched: 8. The CDR3, as DNA: TGTGCCAGCAAGGGGGTTGGACTAGCGGGCTACGAGCAGTACGTC. It is translated as CASKGVGLAGYEQYV.

This clonotype was picked up many times. The rearrangement links TRBV5-1 to TRBJ2-7; 7 nucleotides line up with TRBD1. With 4 bases clipped from V and 6 bases from J, the junction kept 10 bases outside the gene matches. Germline CDR1 and CDR2: SGHRS and YFSETQ. CDR3 length: 14 residues. CDR3 DNA: TGCGCCAGCAGCAAAACAGGGGATTATGGCGAGCAGTACGTC. It is translated as CASSKTGDYGEQYV.

A few counts support this clonotype. The junction does not match germline at one end; this may be a read error. V usage is TRBV10-3 and J usage is TRBJ2-7; 8 nucleotides line up with TRBD2. Germline assignment: CDR1 ENHRY and CDR2 SYGVKD. This CDR3 is 18 amino acids long. Here the CDR3 reads CAISESFFGSGATYEQYF. The CDR3 DNA follows: TGTGCCATCAGTGAGTCTTTCTTTGGTAGCGGGGCAACCTATGAGCAGTACTTC.

This clonotype was recorded a few times. The CDR3 loop reads CASSLGGSSPLHF. DNA of the CDR3: TGTGCCAGCAGCCTGGGGGGAAGTTCACCCCTCCACTTT. The chain combines TRBV5-4 with TRBJ1-6, with D perhaps TRBD1 (5 bases). V lost 4 bases, J lost 9 bases, and 11 bases lay in between. The CDR3 is 13 amino acids. CDR1 and CDR2 (germline): SGHNT, YYREEE (reference sequence).

This clonotype was picked up a small number of times. The chain recombines TRBV29-1 with TRBJ2-2; maybe TRBD1 (5 bases). V lost 4 bases, J lost 4 bases, and 13 bases lay in between. The CDR3 totals 14 residues. Germline assignment: CDR1 SQVTM and CDR2 ANQGSEA. As DNA, the CDR3 is TGCAGCGTTGCCTTGACAGAGTCCACCGGGGAGCTGTTTTTT. Protein product: CSVALTESTGELFF.

This clonotype appeared a few times. J is TRBJ2-2 and V is TRBV5-4, with 9 nucleotides matching TRBD1. Germline CDR1 SGHNT, CDR2 YYREEE (reference sequence). This CDR3 has 15 residues. The V and J ends lost 4 bases and 6 bases, in that order; junction bases with no gene match: 7. CDR3 nucleotides: TGTGCCAGCAGCCGAACCGGGACAGGGTCCGGGGAGCTGTTTTTT. This translates into CASSRTGTGSGELFF.

This clonotype was seen more than once but under ten times. The DNA for the CDR3 is TGCAGTGCGGCGACAGGGCCTCAAGAGACCCAGTACTTC. Protein: CSAATGPQETQYF. The chain recombines TRBV20-1 with TRBJ2-5; TRBD1 matches at 7 bases. The V and J ends lost 6 bases and 2 bases, in that order; junction bases with no gene match: 6. Germline lookup yields CDR1 DFQATT and CDR2 SNEGSKA (reference sequence). This CDR3 spans 13 amino acids.

CDR3 amino acids: CASTTWTSGGENTQYF. The DNA for the CDR3 is TGTGCCAGCACCACCTGGACTAGCGGGGGGGAAAATACGCAGTATTTT. This sequence joins TRBV18 and TRBJ2-3; TRBD2 agrees at 15 bases. The junction had 10 bases not matched to a gene; V was cut back by 8 bases and J by 7 bases. This CDR3 is 16 amino acids long. CDR1 and CDR2 (germline): KGHSH, LQKENI.

The V gene is TRBV5-1, the J gene TRBJ2-5; possible D gene TRBD2, 6 bases. Trimming shortened V by 0 bases and J by 4 bases, and 13 bases separated the two germline ends. Looked up from germline, CDR1 is SGHRS and CDR2 is YFSETQ. The CDR3 sequence is 15 residues long. CDR3 sequence (DNA): TGCGCCAGCAGCTTGGCGGCGGGGTCGGGAGAGACCCAGTACTTC. It yields the protein CASSLAAGSGETQYF. Full variable domain (remainder filled in from reference TRBV5-1 and TRBJ2-5): KAGVTQTPRYLIKTRGQQVTLSCSPISGHRSVSWYQQTPGQGLQFLFEYFSETQRNKGNFPGRFSGRQFSNSRSEMNVSTLELGDSALYLCASSLAAGSGETQYFGPGTRLLVL.

This clonotype was detected ten times or more. As DNA, the CDR3 is TGTGCCAGCAGCTCTCGACAGGGCGGTAATTCACCCCTCCACTTT. Translating gives CASSSRQGGNSPLHF. V usage is TRBV7-9 and J usage is TRBJ1-6; 7 nucleotides match TRBD1. This CDR3 comprises 15 residues. Germline V CDR1 and CDR2: SEHNR, FQNEAQ (reference sequence). The V segment lost 4 bases and the J segment 6 bases; nucleotides outside the gene matches: 6.